This T cell receptor beta chain originates from a study of blood T cell repertoires in COVID-19. Study summary: Acute-phase and convalescent COVID-19 samples originated in the United States, Italy and Spain. T cells, B-cell-depleted T cells, or PBMCs provided the cDNA or gDNA that served as material.

The authors' processing: Estimation of nucleated cell counts was performed using reference gene primer amplification. TCRdb keeps only in-frame clones here, not all; method: immunoSEQ multiplex PCR. From that table come the V and J calls and clone size; the DNA was used to work out D and trimming. The table includes approximately 69,000 clones, approximately 80% detected once. Seattle's enrolled individuals joined amid active infection and were then monitored longitudinally. This CDR3 is built from 14 residues. Unmatched junction bases numbered 4, after V lost 5 bases and J lost 6 bases. Germline CDR1 and CDR2: SGHNT and YENEEA.

J is TRBJ2-1 and V is TRBV11-3, with 10 bases identical to TRBD1. The sample consisted of peripheral blood. The TCR originated in a middle-aged man with COVID-19, enrolled during active disease. CDR3 loop: CASSDRDRGNEQFF. CDR3 sequence (DNA): TGTGCCAGCAGCGACCGGGACAGGGGCAATGAGCAGTTCTTC.